Listed below are T cell receptor beta chains from one sample, sequenced in a study of T-cell memory formation after mild COVID-19. TCRdb re-called the 5' RACE reads with MiXCR, one entry per CDR3 protein. Here the sample spans 150,000 or so distinct CDR3 sequences, around 15% being singletons. The sample taken for sequencing was PBMCs or a T cell subset sorted from them (not recorded which). Receptors originate from an adult woman who had mild COVID-19 (a few samples of this study predate the infection). Cell type and time point are not known. The CDR3 runs from the conserved cysteine through the conserved F or W. A D gene is named only where the DNA matches it firmly. Clone size is shown for a subset of rows, as once, few, many or a class of expanded clone.

v_call	clone_size	j_call	d_call	cdr3_nt	cdr3_aa
TRBV29-1	NA	TRBJ2-7	TRBD1	TGCAGCGTTGGCCCGGACAGGGGATCTCTCTACGAGCAGTACTTC	CSVGPDRGSLYEQYF
TRBV24-1	NA	TRBJ2-2	TRBD1	TGTGCCATTCAAAGCTCGGGACAGGGGTTCTCCGGGGAGCTGTTTTTT	CAIQSSGQGFSGELFF
TRBV11-2	NA	TRBJ2-7	NA	TGTGCCAGCAGCACAGCCTACGAGCAGTACTTC	CASSTAYEQYF
TRBV5-4	NA	TRBJ1-1	NA	TGTGCCAGCAGGTCGGGCATGAACACTGAAGCTTTCTTT	CASRSGMNTEAFF
TRBV7-9	few	TRBJ2-2	TRBD1	TGTGCCAGCAGCTTAAGGGGACAGGGTAACACCGGGGAGCTGTTTTTT	CASSLRGQGNTGELFF
TRBV13	few	TRBJ2-3	TRBD2	TGTGCCAGCAGCCTACCTTCTAGCGGGGTAGGAGATACGCAGTATTTT	CASSLPSSGVGDTQYF
TRBV18	few	TRBJ2-7	NA	TGTGCCAGCTCACCACTCGGTAGGGGCGAGCAGTACTTC	CASSPLGRGEQYF
TRBV28	few	TRBJ2-1	TRBD2	TGTGCCAGCAGTTTCGGCGGGAGAGTCGATGAGCAGTTCTTC	CASSFGGRVDEQFF
TRBV6-2/TRBV6-3	few	TRBJ2-2	TRBD1	TGTGCCAGCAGTTACAGGGGGCGGAACACCGGGGAGCTGTTTTTT	CASSYRGRNTGELFF
TRBV7-6	NA	TRBJ2-2	NA	TGTGCCAGCAGCTTAGCGCTCGGGACACCAAACACCGGGGAGCTGTTTTTT	CASSLALGTPNTGELFF
TRBV5-1	NA	TRBJ1-3	NA	TGCGCCAGCAGCTCCGGGGCCCCCTCTGGAAACACCATATATTTT	CASSSGAPSGNTIYF
TRBV11-2	many	TRBJ2-2	NA	TGTGCCAGCAGCCCATTGTTGGGGAACACCGGGGAGCTGTTTTTT	CASSPLLGNTGELFF
TRBV5-1	many	TRBJ2-2	NA	TGCGCCAGCAGCTTGGAAGCTATAGCTCTGACCGGGGAGCTGTTTTTT	CASSLEAIALTGELFF
TRBV24-1	NA	TRBJ2-2	TRBD2	TGTGCCACCAATCTAGCGGGGCGAGCGAACACCGGGGAGCTGTTTTTT	CATNLAGRANTGELFF
TRBV3-1	few	TRBJ2-1	NA	TGTGCCAGCAGCCAATCTGGCAATGAGCAGTTCTTC	CASSQSGNEQFF
TRBV14	NA	TRBJ2-3	NA	TGTGCCAGCAGTTCGGGCGGCGGGAAGAGCACAGATACGCAGTATTTT	CASSSGGGKSTDTQYF
TRBV18	NA	TRBJ2-1	NA	TGTGCCAGCTCACCTCAGGACATGGGTCATGAGCAGTTCTTC	CASSPQDMGHEQFF
TRBV24-1	few	TRBJ2-7	TRBD1	TGTGCCACCAGTGATGGACAGGCTAACGAGCAGTACTTC	CATSDGQANEQYF
TRBV24-1	few	TRBJ1-2	NA	TGTGCCACCAGTGATATGGGTGGCTACACCTTC	CATSDMGGYTF
TRBV20-1	NA	TRBJ2-3	NA	TGCAGTGCTAGAGATACGGAGGATACGCAGTATTTT	CSARDTEDTQYF
TRBV5-6	NA	TRBJ2-1	TRBD2	TGTGCCAGCAGCCCCACGGGACTAGCATCTGACAATGAGCAGTTCTTC	CASSPTGLASDNEQFF
TRBV27	NA	TRBJ1-6	TRBD1	TGTGCCAGCAGTTGGGGACAGGGATATTCCCTCCACTTT	CASSWGQGYSLHF
TRBV7-9	few	TRBJ2-4	NA	TGTGCCAGCAGCTTAGCGGGCGTTGAGAACATTCAGTACTTC	CASSLAGVENIQYF
TRBV24-1	few	TRBJ1-5	TRBD1	TGTGCCACCCGGACAGGGGGCTTCGGGCCCCAGCATTTT	CATRTGGFGPQHF
TRBV7-9	few	TRBJ2-7	NA	TGTGCCAGCAGCCCCACCGGCCGGGTCGACGAGCAGTACTTC	CASSPTGRVDEQYF
TRBV6-5	few	TRBJ2-1	NA	TGTGCCAGCACCTCCCCCTCTGGCGGGACTCAGTTCTTC	CASTSPSGGTQFF
TRBV29-1	few	TRBJ2-7	TRBD2	TGCAGCGTCCAAGGGAGCGGGAGCCATCTAGACGAGCAGTACTTC	CSVQGSGSHLDEQYF
TRBV20-1	many	TRBJ2-5	TRBD1	TGCAGTGCCTTATCGGGACAGGGGGGGACCCAGTACTTC	CSALSGQGGTQYF